This T cell receptor beta chain appears in the sequencing data of a study of T-cell reconstitution after alpha-beta-depleted transplantation in children. Findings of the study overall: Reported findings indicate that, about two months after transplant, alpha-beta T cells came from several hundred expanded clones, which were derived from non-depleted graft cells. The origin of high day-60 TCRbeta diversity in some patients lay in surviving recipient T cells and thymic progenitors. When one year had passed after transplant, most T-cell counts and diversity came from newly produced T cells.

The germline V gene has CDR1 LGHDT and CDR2 YNNKEL (reference sequence). The germline V and J ends were trimmed by 1 base and 4 bases, with 11 bases remaining between them. The CDR3 length is 16 residues. In regard to this clonotype: Its antigen is as yet unknown.

Preparing the TCRbeta library involved the use of unique molecular identifiers. TCRdb ran MiXCR on the PCR reads and lists one entry per CDR3 protein. The sample lists about 460,000 distinct CDR3 sequences, about an eighth seen once, with approximately 14% in the top ten. The chain joins TRBV3-1 to TRBJ1-6, with D perhaps matching TRBD1 (6 bases). This receptor was taken from a female patient between 2 and 15 years old who had a stem cell transplant for aplastic anemia, so the T cells may come from the graft donor. This specimen was PBMCs, mostly from graft donor cells, taken 180 days after TCRalphabeta/CD19-depleted stem cell transplant. DNA of the CDR3: TGTGCCAGCAGCCAAGTGACGGGACAATATAATTCACCCCTCCACTTT. This sequence encodes CASSQVTGQYNSPLHF.